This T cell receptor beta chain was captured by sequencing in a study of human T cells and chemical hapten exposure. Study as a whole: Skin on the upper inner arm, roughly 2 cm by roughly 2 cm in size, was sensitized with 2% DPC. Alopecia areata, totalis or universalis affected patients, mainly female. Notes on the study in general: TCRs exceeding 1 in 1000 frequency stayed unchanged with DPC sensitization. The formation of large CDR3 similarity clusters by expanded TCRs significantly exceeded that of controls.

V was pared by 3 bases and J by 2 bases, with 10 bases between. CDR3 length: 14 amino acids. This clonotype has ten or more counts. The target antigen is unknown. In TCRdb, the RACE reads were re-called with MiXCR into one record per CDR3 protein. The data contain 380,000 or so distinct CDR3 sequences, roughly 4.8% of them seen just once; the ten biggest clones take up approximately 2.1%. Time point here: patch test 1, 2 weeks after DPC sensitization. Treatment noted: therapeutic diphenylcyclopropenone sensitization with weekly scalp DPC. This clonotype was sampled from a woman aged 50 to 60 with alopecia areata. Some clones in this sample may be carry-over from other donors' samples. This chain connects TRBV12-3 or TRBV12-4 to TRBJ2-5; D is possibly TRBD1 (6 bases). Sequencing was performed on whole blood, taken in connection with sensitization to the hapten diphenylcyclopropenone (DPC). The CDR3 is CASSLEQGQETQYF. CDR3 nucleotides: TGTGCCAGCAGTTTGGAACAGGGACAAGAGACCCAGTACTTC.